What follows are 8 T cell receptor beta chains derived from one specimen sequenced in a study of neoadjuvant anti-PD-1 for oral cavity cancer. Clones were read by immunoSEQ multiplex PCR, and TCRdb kept only the in-frame ones, dropping some. In the table there are approximately 8,000 clones, around 53% of which are singletons. Here the sequenced sample was tumor tissue, taken before nivolumab (anti-PD-1) treatment. All receptors come from a person aged 40-85 years with oral cavity squamous cell carcinoma.

The chain is built from TRBV9 and TRBJ2-7; TRBD2 aligns across 9 bases. J was trimmed by 2 bases and V by 0 bases; bases with no gene match: 3. The CDR3 contains 15 residues. Looked up from germline, CDR1 is SGDLS and CDR2 is YYNGEE. CDR3 sequence (DNA): TGTGCCAGCAGCGTAGGAGCGGGAGGAACCTACGAGCAGTACTTC. It is translated as CASSVGAGGTYEQYF.

This clone appeared a few times. The rearrangement links TRBV4-2 to TRBJ2-1; 14 positions agree with TRBD2. This CDR3 has 17 residues. The ends lost 0 bases at V and 6 bases at J; junction bases unmatched: 4. Germline CDR1 reads LGHNA; CDR2 reads YNFKEQ. CDR3 sequence: CASSQDATSGRANEQFF. The CDR3 DNA follows: TGTGCCAGCAGCCAAGATGCGACTAGCGGGAGGGCCAATGAGCAGTTCTTC.

This clone is labeled as large (0.1 to 1%). The V call is TRBV29-1, the J call TRBJ2-3, with TRBD2 matching 8 bases. V was clipped by 3 bases and J by 3 bases; unmatched bases: 8. Germline V lookup: CDR1 SQVTM, CDR2 ANQGSEA. The CDR3 is made up of 15 amino acids. The CDR3 region has the DNA TGCAGCGTTGACAGCGCGGGAGGCCCGACAGATACGCAGTATTTT. It yields the protein CSVDSAGGPTDTQYF.

The V gene is TRBV5-6, the J gene TRBJ2-6; TRBD2 aligns across 7 bases. With 0 bases clipped from V and 3 bases from J, the junction kept 9 bases outside the gene matches. The CDR3 covers 18 residues. Germline CDR1 SGHDT, CDR2 YYEEEE. CDR3 sequence: CASSLVLAGVGGANVLTF. The CDR3 region has the DNA TGTGCCAGCAGCTTGGTTTTGGCGGGAGTAGGTGGGGCCAACGTCCTGACTTTC.

The V gene is TRBV27, the J gene TRBJ1-4, with TRBD1 matching 11 bases. In germline, CDR1 is MNHEY, CDR2 SMNVEV (reference sequence). CDR3 length: 15 residues. V was clipped by 5 bases and J by 8 bases; unmatched bases: 7. The CDR3 nucleotides are TGTGCCAGCAGTCCGGAGGACAGGGGGCTAGAAAAACTGTTTTTT. This translates into CASSPEDRGLEKLFF.

The V and J genes are TRBV14 and TRBJ2-5; 8 bases are shared with TRBD2. Germline V lookup: CDR1 SGHDN, CDR2 FVKESK. The CDR3 length is 14 residues. The V gene end was trimmed by 4 bases and the J gene end by 6 bases; junction bases not matched to a gene: 7. The CDR3 spells CASSLSGAGKTQYF. CDR3 coding DNA: TGTGCCAGCAGCCTTAGCGGGGCAGGGAAGACCCAGTACTTC.

This clone was picked up a small number of times. The V gene is TRBV11-2, the J gene TRBJ2-1, with D possibly TRBD2 on 5 matching bases. The CDR3 spans 15 residues. Between the trimmed V and J ends, which lost 3 bases and 4 bases, there was a span of 13 bases. Germline CDR1 SGHAT, CDR2 FQNNGV. The CDR3 sequence is CASSFTRVTYNEQFF. CDR3 nucleotides: TGTGCCAGCAGCTTTACGCGGGTAACATACAATGAGCAGTTCTTC.

The chain is built from TRBV7-2 and TRBJ1-2; D is uncertain. Germline V gene lookup returns CDR1 SGHTA and CDR2 FQGNSA. Trimming took off 1 base at V and 6 bases at J, with 9 bases between the two ends. The CDR3 length is 13 residues. The CDR3 loop is CASSLGAGDGYTF. CDR3 coding DNA: TGTGCCAGCAGCTTAGGGGCCGGGGATGGCTACACCTTC.